Detailed here is one TCR beta chain. The target antigen is unknown. This CDR3 is also generated by other DNA sequences in the sample. The sample belongs to a study of cytomegalovirus exposure and HLA in healthy donors. Overall study: A later analysis reported the 100 to 150 validation repertoires used the same platform as the roughly 700 first-cohort repertoires.

Assay used: immunoSEQ multiplex PCR; TCRdb lists only in-frame clones, some missing. Among roughly 280,000 clones listed, roughly 85% were seen once. Notes on the study in general: Subsequent analysis showed first-cohort TCR clusters tending to co-occur in some 120 validation repertoires. The authors confirmed in vitro that three CMV-associated chains were specific for CMV antigens.

V lost 6 bases and J lost 2, with 10 bases in between. The CDR3 is 12 residues long. Germline lookup yields CDR1 SQVTM and CDR2 ANQGSEA. This rearrangement joins TRBV29-1 to TRBJ1-2; perhaps TRBD1 as D (5 bases). This TCR was recovered from a woman aged 18-30 years in good health and CMV-seronegative. The sample was PBMCs. The CDR3: CSVGRENYGYTF. CDR3 nucleotides: TGCAGCGTGGGCAGGGAAAACTATGGCTACACCTTC.